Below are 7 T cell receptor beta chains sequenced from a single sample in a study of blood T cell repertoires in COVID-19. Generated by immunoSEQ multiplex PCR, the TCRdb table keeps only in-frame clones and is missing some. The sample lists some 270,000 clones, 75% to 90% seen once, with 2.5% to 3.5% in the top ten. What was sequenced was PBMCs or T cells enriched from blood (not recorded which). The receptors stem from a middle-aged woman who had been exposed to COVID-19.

The CDR3, as DNA: TGTGCCAGCAGTTTGGCCTCGGGGTTCTCTGGAAACACCATATATTTT. The encoded protein is CASSLASGFSGNTIYF. The chain links TRBV6-5 to TRBJ1-3; D is unclear. The V end was cut by 4 bases, the J end by 0 bases, with 13 bases between. The germline gives CDR1 MNHEY, CDR2 SVGAGI. The CDR3 is 16 amino acids.

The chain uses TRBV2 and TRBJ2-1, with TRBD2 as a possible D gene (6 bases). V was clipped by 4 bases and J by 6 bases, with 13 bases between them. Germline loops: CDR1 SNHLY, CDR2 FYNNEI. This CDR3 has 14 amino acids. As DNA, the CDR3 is TGTGCCAGCAGTGTGGGACTGAGAATCAATGAGCAGTTCTTC. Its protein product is CASSVGLRINEQFF.

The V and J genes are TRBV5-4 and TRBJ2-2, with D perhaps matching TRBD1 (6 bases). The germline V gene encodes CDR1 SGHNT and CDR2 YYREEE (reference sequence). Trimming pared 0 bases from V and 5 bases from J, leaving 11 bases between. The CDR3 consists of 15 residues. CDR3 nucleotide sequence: TGTGCCAGCAGCTTGGAGCAGGGGCGAACCGGGGAGCTGTTTTTT. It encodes CASSLEQGRTGELFF.

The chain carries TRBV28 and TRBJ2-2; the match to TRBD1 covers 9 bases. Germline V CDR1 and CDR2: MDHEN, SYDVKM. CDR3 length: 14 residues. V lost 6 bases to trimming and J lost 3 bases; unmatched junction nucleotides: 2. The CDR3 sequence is CASRTGGHTGELFF. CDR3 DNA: TGTGCCAGCAGGACAGGGGGGCACACCGGGGAGCTGTTTTTT. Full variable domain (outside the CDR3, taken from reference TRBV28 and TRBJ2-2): DVKVTQSSRYLVKRTGEKVFLECVQDMDHENMFWYRQDPGLGLRLIYFSYDVKMKEKGDIPEGYSVSREKKERFSLILESASTNQTSMYLCASRTGGHTGELFFGEGSRLTVL.

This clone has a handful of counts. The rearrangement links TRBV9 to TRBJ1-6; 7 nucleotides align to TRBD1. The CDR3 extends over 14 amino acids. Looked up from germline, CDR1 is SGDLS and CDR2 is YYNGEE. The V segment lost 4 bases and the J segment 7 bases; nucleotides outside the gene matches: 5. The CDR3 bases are TGTGCCAGCAGCCGGGACAGCTACAATTCACCCCTCCACTTT. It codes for CASSRDSYNSPLHF.

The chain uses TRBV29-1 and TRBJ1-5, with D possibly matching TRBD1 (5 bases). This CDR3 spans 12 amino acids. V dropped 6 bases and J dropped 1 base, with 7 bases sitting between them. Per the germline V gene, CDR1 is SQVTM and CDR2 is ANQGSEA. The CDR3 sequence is CSVRVSNQPQHF. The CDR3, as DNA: TGCAGCGTCAGGGTAAGCAATCAGCCCCAGCATTTT.

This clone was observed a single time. CDR3 in amino acids: CASSLGRGNSPLHF. The CDR3 region has the DNA TGTGCCAGCAGCTTGGGGAGGGGTAATTCACCCCTCCACTTT. The chain is built from TRBV5-4 and TRBJ1-6; D perhaps matches TRBD1 (5 bases). This CDR3 spans 14 amino acids. Trimming left V 0 bases short and J 6 bases short, with 7 bases between. CDR1 and CDR2 from the germline V gene are SGHNT and YYREEE (reference sequence).